This T cell receptor (beta chain) was retrieved from a study of cytomegalovirus exposure and HLA in healthy donors (dated by TCRdb to between 2016 and 2019). As for the study more broadly: In an earlier analysis of under 750 of the donors, 276 Gb of sequence data and about 110 million unique TCR beta sequences from roughly 190 million T cells were reported. High-throughput TCR immunosequencing, statistical association of individual TCRs with disease status, and machine learning were combined to predict cytomegalovirus infection status. In a later genetic analysis, genome-wide SNP genotypes for about three fifths of the roughly 670 donors were used, and that subset was treated as a discovery cohort. The study aimed to test whether signatures of past pathogen exposure could be identified by cataloging public T cell receptors. An early release that covered several hundred HLA-typed donors contained about 300 gigabases of sequencing data and tens of millions of unique TCR sequences. In the later analysis, no new phenotypic data were used to find candidate immune exposures; instead, reliance was placed on TCR beta sequences and their occurrence across donors. All discovery cohort repertoires had been generated using a single sequencing platform. An earlier analysis of some 600 of the donors applied high-throughput TCR beta sequencing to assess whether each TCR beta V gene segment acted as functional or pseudogenic. Along with the roughly 710-subject first cohort, a separate validation cohort of over a hundred different subjects was used. Class I and class II HLA loci were covered by the typing at four-digit resolution. Typing coverage varied by locus: about 620-630 donors for A, B, C, DRB1 and DQB1; roughly 520 for DQA1; some 610 for DPA1; under 490 for DPB1. On average, over 200,000 unique TCR beta nucleotide sequences were sequenced per donor among some 420 genotyped donors of the cohort, with roughly 20% of those sequences being non-productive. A handful of DR-DQ haplotypes were handled as single units for association and clustering because linkage in the cohort was strong. A later analysis re-analyzed previously published TCR beta repertoires from 666 donors and added high-resolution HLA genotyping to study TCR occurrence patterns. The T cell repertoires of some 670 subjects were profiled by immunosequencing and related to cytomegalovirus serostatus. Alongside the repertoire data, information on donor age, sex, ethnicity and CMV serostatus was compiled. Among the roughly 400 genotyped donors, approximately 77% belonged to the genetic ancestry cluster associated with self-reported Caucasian donors. What the research found in general, with its limitations: In both the original and validation cohorts, the classifier was reported to diagnose cytomegalovirus status with high specificity and sensitivity. A further reported finding was that TCR beta sequences accurately predicted the HLA-A and HLA-B alleles for most subjects in the first cohort. V-gene and J-gene trimming of TCR beta chains was associated with a missense DCLRE1C variant in a later genetic analysis, and the association was replicated in an independent cohort. Only TCR beta chains were sequenced in this cohort, and the absence of alpha or paired-chain data limited detectable features. A few of the identified cytomegalovirus-associated TCR beta chains were confirmed in vitro to be specific for cytomegalovirus antigens. In a later analysis, HLA-associated TCR beta chains showed more clonal expansion and lower generation probabilities than non-associated chains that were equally common. The authors suggested that the approach could potentially be generalized to other disease states and immunological phenotypes. HLA typing was unavailable for some donors at each locus, so association tests used only the typed subset. For the cohort, immune exposure information was limited to CMV serostatus. Correlated functional status among segregating V segments might reflect linkage disequilibrium, but an unknown experimental factor could not be ruled out. The study gave a list of 150 to 200 TCR beta chains associated with cytomegalovirus. According to a later analysis, most CMV-associated TCR beta chains appeared to be HLA-restricted, and the HLA associations seemed to be driven largely by CMV exposure. While some public TCRs were present in many individuals, most TCR sequences turned up only very rarely across donors. A later analysis associated some 17,000 TCR beta sequences with specific HLA alleles at a false discovery rate of 0.05. A later analysis found that TCR association rates varied across HLA loci, with DRB1 alleles showing the most associated TCRs and HLA-C alleles the fewest. According to a later analysis, parvovirus B19, influenza, CMV and Epstein-Barr virus appeared linked to several top co-occurrence clusters. Strong co-occurrence of HLA alleles, especially DR and DQ, made assigning TCR associations to individual alleles difficult. Presence/absence analyses assumed roughly uniform sequencing depth across donors, an assumption that may not hold. An earlier analysis of 587 of the donors showed that most TCR beta V segments appeared in productive rearrangements either about 87% or about 30% of the time, which broadly matched IMGT annotations. In a later genetic analysis, fewer N-insertions in productive TCRs were reported among donors in an Asian-associated ancestry cluster than the roughly 700-donor mean. Because counts were too low, fewer than 20 rarely observed V segments, including chromosome 9 orphons, were excluded from the earlier analysis of a few hundred of the donors. Some IMGT-functional V segments, including TRBV6-2 and TRBV6-3, could not be told apart with the 87-base-pair reads, so those segments were excluded. A cluster of highly shared sequence variants was judged likely to be a technical artifact of the sequencing pipeline.

Remarks on this clone: The antigen it recognizes is unknown. Nothing much larger sits one base from this clone, and base qualities are not available.

The germline V gene provides CDR1 SGHDT and CDR2 YYEEEE. The germline V and J ends show losses of 2 bases and 5 bases respectively, and no gene match explains 4 bases of the junction. The CDR3 runs 13 residues from the cysteine to the phenylalanine. Only the CDR3 part of the read is kept: 39 bases, read in frame from the first base. The cohort consisted of some 730 healthy bone marrow donors. At the time of sampling, all cohort members were nominally healthy, though unrecorded immune exposures were likely present. The donor was CMV seropositive and was included in the group of approximately 310 seropositive cohort members. Every donor gave a peripheral blood sample, and the peripheral blood mononuclear cells from that sample were used for TCR beta sequencing. The Qiagen DNeasy Blood Extraction Kit was used to extract genomic DNA from the blood cell samples. The library was generated by the immunoSEQ multiplex PCR assay. For the multiplex PCR, a mixture combining 60 forward primers for TCR Vbeta segments and 13 reverse primers for TCR Jbeta segments was used. Amplification of the CDR3 region of rearranged TCR beta genes was performed with a multiplex PCR assay on genomic DNA. The Illumina HiSeq System was used to sequence the amplified TCR beta libraries as 87-base-pair reads. The source study handled its data this way. Across the roughly 600 repertoires, a later analysis counted tens of millions of unique TCR beta chains, 8.5 million to 12 million of which were shared by at least two donors. Raw reads were error-corrected and collapsed into unique sequences with a nearest-neighbor algorithm that merged closely related sequences to remove PCR and sequencing errors. To assign V, D and J gene segments, CDR3 sequences were aligned to IMGT reference sequences. For a sequence to be retained, a match of at least six nucleotides to both a V gene segment and a J gene segment was required. Rearrangements were classified as productive when the CDR3 lacked stop codons and remained in frame with V and J, and all other rearrangements were classified as non-productive. CDR3 was defined according to IMGT convention as the region running from the second conserved V-encoded cysteine to the conserved J-encoded phenylalanine. Sequences without an unambiguous match to a single V gene segment were excluded from the earlier analysis of almost 600 of the donors. In an earlier analysis of 500 to 750 of the donors, V segments were called functional above 56.7% productive rearrangements and were called segregating when the between-donor standard deviation exceeded 5%. To diagnose cytomegalovirus status from the catalog of TCR beta chain sequences, a statistical classification framework was built. A later analysis assigned V and J genes by comparing TCR nucleotide sequences with IMGT/GENE-DB human TR gene sequences. In a later analysis, CDR3 sequences and most-parsimonious VDJ recombination scenarios were assigned using the TCRdist pipeline. A later analysis defined each TCR beta chain by its CDR3 amino acid sequence plus V-gene family, and excluded reads lacking a unique V-gene family. A later analysis removed several hundred highly shared, low-generation-probability nucleotide sequences to deal with suspected cross-contamination and a sequencing artifact. For each public chain, a later analysis derived a clonal expansion index from normalized ranks of inferred template counts within each repertoire. In a later analysis, generation probabilities were computed with a VDJ recombination model fitted to out-of-frame rearrangements, and the resulting probabilities were checked against IGoR. Hypergeometric tests were used in a later analysis to score TCR-TCR, TCR-HLA and TCR-CMV co-occurrence, with a repertoire-size bias correction applied to the TCR pairs. To estimate false discovery rates, a later analysis permuted the HLA or CMV assignments 20 times. In a later analysis, co-occurring TCRs were grouped with DBSCAN, and TCRdist sequence similarity was added when clustering was performed within HLA-allele-positive subsets. Repertoires with fewer than 30,000 or more than 120,000 public chains were left out of co-occurrence clustering, as were several repertoires with anomalous nucleotide sharing. TCRdb retrieved this table from immuneACCESS and kept in-frame rearrangements only. Not all clones are present; in checked studies, unresolved V genes account for under half, and no reason is known for the remainder. Clone size and V and J calls were adopted from that table, with D and trimming inferred from the DNA. The sample table lists about 110,000 clones, 65% to 85% of them with a count of one. The ten top clones hold less than 7.5% of the sample.

Sequencing used PBMCs. This clonotype originated in a man aged 30-40 years in good health and CMV-seropositive. This chain is built from TRBV5-6 and TRBJ2-7; 7 bases in between match TRBD1. For the CDR3, the sequence is CASSFLDRDEQYF. The DNA sequence reads TGTGCCAGCAGCTTCCTCGACAGGGACGAGCAGTACTTC.